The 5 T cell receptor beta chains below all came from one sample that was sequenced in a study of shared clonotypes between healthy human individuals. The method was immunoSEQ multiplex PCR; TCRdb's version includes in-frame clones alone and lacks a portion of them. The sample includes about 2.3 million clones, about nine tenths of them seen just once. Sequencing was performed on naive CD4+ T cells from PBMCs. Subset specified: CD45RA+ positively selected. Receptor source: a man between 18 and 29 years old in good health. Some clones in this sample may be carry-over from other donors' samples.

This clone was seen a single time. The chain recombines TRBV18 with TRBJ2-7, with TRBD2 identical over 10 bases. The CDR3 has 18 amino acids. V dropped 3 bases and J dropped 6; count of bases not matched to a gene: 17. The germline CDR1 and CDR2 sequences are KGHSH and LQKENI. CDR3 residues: CASSPYRTSGLVGAEQYF. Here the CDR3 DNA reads TGTGCCAGCTCACCGTACAGGACTAGCGGCCTTGTTGGGGCCGAGCAGTACTTC. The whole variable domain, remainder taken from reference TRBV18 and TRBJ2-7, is NAGVMQNPRHLVRRRGQEARLRCSPMKGHSHVYWYRQLPEEGLKFMVYLQKENIIDESGMPKERFSAEFPKEGPSILRIQQVVRGDSAAYFCASSPYRTSGLVGAEQYFGPGTRLTVT.

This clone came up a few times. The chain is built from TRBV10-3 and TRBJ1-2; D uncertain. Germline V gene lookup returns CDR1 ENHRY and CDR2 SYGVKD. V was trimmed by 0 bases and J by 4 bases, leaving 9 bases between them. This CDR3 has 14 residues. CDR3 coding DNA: TGTGCCATCAGTGAGTCGTTAGCGAGCTATGGCTACACCTTC. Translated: CAISESLASYGYTF.

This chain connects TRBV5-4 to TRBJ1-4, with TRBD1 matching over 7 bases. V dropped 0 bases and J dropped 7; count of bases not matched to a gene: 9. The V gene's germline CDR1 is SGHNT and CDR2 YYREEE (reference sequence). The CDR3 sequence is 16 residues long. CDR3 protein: CASSLGGQAHGEKLFF. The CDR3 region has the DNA TGTGCCAGCAGCTTGGGTGGACAGGCTCACGGTGAAAAACTGTTTTTT.

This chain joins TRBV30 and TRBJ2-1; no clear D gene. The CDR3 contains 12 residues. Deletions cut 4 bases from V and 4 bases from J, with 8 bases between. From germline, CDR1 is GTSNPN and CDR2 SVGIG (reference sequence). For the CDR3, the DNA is TGTGCCTGGACTAGAGGTTACAATGAGCAGTTCTTC. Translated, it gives CAWTRGYNEQFF.

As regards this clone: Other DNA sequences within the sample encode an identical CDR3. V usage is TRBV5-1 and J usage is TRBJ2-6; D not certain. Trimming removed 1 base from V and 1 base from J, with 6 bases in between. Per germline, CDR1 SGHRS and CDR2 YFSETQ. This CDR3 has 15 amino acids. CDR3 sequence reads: CASSLSISGANVLTF. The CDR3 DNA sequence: TGCGCCAGCAGCTTGTCAATTTCTGGGGCCAACGTCCTGACTTTC.